This entry lists 32 T cell receptor beta chains sequenced from one sample in a study of T cells in Graves' hyperthyroidism and ophthalmopathy. Amplified regions were TCR beta CDR3 sequences from RNA transcripts. The primer set for the first-round RT-PCR of the TCR CDR3 was HTBI. MiXCR was run by TCRdb on the multiplex PCR reads, yielding one entry per CDR3 protein. The repertoire has almost 350,000 distinct CDR3 sequences, 15% to 20% of them found once; the top ten carry 15% to 17%. Sequenced input: blood. These receptor sequences come from a middle-aged woman with Graves' ophthalmopathy.

This clonotype has at least ten counts. The chain employs TRBV6-2 or TRBV6-3 and TRBJ2-5, with D tentatively TRBD2 (6 bases). V was trimmed by 6 bases and J by 5 bases, leaving 16 bases between them. Germline V gene lookup returns CDR1 MNHEY and CDR2 SVGEGT. The CDR3 spans 14 residues. CDR3 region: CASSDPGLMETQYF. The CDR3 DNA reads TGTGCCAGCAGCGACCCGGGACTTATGGAGACCCAGTACTTC.

This clonotype was observed many times. The rearrangement joins TRBV28 to TRBJ1-1, with D tentatively TRBD1 (5 bases). Trimming stripped 6 bases from V and 3 bases from J, with 11 bases between. This CDR3 region has 13 residues. Germline V gene sequence: CDR1 MDHEN, CDR2 SYDVKM. The CDR3 protein is CASRRQLYTEAFF. CDR3 bases: TGTGCCAGCAGAAGACAGCTCTACACTGAAGCTTTCTTT.

Ten or more counts support this clonotype. The chain couples TRBV6-2 or TRBV6-3 to TRBJ2-7; 9 bases align to TRBD1. The CDR3 contains 18 residues. Unmatched junction bases numbered 16, after V lost 2 bases and J lost 5 bases. Germline values: CDR1 MNHEY, CDR2 SVGEGT. In DNA form, the CDR3 reads TGTGCCAGCAGTTACACCACGGTTGTTCCGGGACAGGGCGACGAGCAGTACTTC. It encodes CASSYTTVVPGQGDEQYF.

This clonotype came up many times. The chain carries TRBV7-8 and TRBJ2-7, with D perhaps TRBD2 (5 bases). CDR1 is SGHVS, CDR2 FQNEAQ, per germline. Trimming removed 1 base from V and 5 bases from J, with 21 bases in between. The CDR3 contains 17 residues. The CDR3, as DNA: TGTGCCAGCAGCTTAGGGGGTGGGCTAGTGGGTAGCGACGAGCAGTACTTC. It yields the protein CASSLGGGLVGSDEQYF.

This clonotype was counted many times. The chain carries TRBV28 and TRBJ1-1, with 7 nucleotides matching TRBD1. The V segment lost 5 bases and the J segment 1 base; nucleotides outside the gene matches: 7. This CDR3 spans 15 amino acids. CDR1 is MDHEN and CDR2 is SYDVKM in the germline V gene. CDR3 sequence (DNA): TGTGCCAGCAGTCGACACAGGGGTAGGAACACTGAAGCTTTCTTT. As protein: CASSRHRGRNTEAFF.

This clonotype was picked up many times. J is TRBJ2-4 and V is TRBV20-1; 9 nucleotides align to TRBD1. Germline V gene lookup returns CDR1 DFQATT and CDR2 SNEGSKA (reference sequence). This CDR3 region has 14 residues. V lost 6 bases, J lost 7 bases, and 10 bases stayed unmatched. CDR3 amino acids: CSAEPDRGANIQYF. For the CDR3, the DNA is TGCAGTGCCGAACCGGACAGGGGAGCGAACATTCAGTACTTC.

This clonotype was detected ten times or more. The chain combines TRBV12-3 or TRBV12-4 with TRBJ2-7; 8 bases map to TRBD1. This CDR3 region has 13 residues. Trimming at V came to 2 bases and at J to 6 bases, leaving 3 bases not matched to a gene. The CDR3 nucleotides are TGTGCCAGCAGTTTATGGACAGGGTTCGAGCAGTACTTC. Amino acid sequence: CASSLWTGFEQYF.

This clonotype has only a few counts. Here the CDR3 reads CASSRLPGPRGETQYF. CDR3 DNA sequence: TGTGCCAGCTCCCGGTTACCGGGACCCCGAGGAGAGACCCAGTACTTC. The rearrangement links TRBV18 to TRBJ2-5; the D gene could be TRBD1 or TRBD2 (5 bases each). The length of the CDR3 is 16 residues. V was shortened by 6 bases and J by 4 bases, with 21 bases between the two germline ends. In germline, CDR1 is KGHSH, CDR2 LQKENI.

This clonotype was detected only a few times. The genes are TRBV7-2 and TRBJ1-1, with a tentative D call TRBD1 (6 bases). The CDR3 has 13 residues. Germline-derived CDR1 and CDR2 are SGHTA and FQGNSA. V was pared by 5 bases and J by 8 bases, with 15 bases between. CDR3 in amino acids: CASSDNDRFEAFF. The CDR3 DNA reads TGTGCCAGCAGCGATAATGACAGGTTCGAAGCTTTCTTT.

This clonotype was seen many times. CDR3 DNA sequence: TGTGCCAGCAGCGCCAATCTCCAATCGGAGACCCAGTACTTC. It yields the protein CASSANLQSETQYF. The gene calls are TRBV7-9 and TRBJ2-5; unclear D gene. CDR1 and CDR2 from the germline V gene are SEHNR and FQNEAQ (reference sequence). V was pared by 5 bases and J by 5 bases, with 15 bases between. The CDR3 extends over 14 amino acids.

This clonotype was seen at least ten times. The chain is built from TRBV5-1 and TRBJ2-7, with 8 bases fitting TRBD1. CDR1 is SGHRS, CDR2 YFSETQ, per germline. V dropped 0 bases and J dropped 2; count of bases not matched to a gene: 4. The CDR3 covers 15 residues. CDR3: CASSLEPGGTYEQYF. The DNA of the CDR3 is TGCGCCAGCAGCTTGGAACCAGGGGGCACCTACGAGCAGTACTTC. Full variable domain (outside the CDR3, taken from reference TRBV5-1 and TRBJ2-7): KAGVTQTPRYLIKTRGQQVTLSCSPISGHRSVSWYQQTPGQGLQFLFEYFSETQRNKGNFPGRFSGRQFSNSRSEMNVSTLELGDSALYLCASSLEPGGTYEQYFGPGTRLTVT.

At least ten counts were recorded for this clonotype. The chain is built from TRBV6-1 and TRBJ2-2; a weak D match, TRBD2 (5 bases). Germline CDR1 reads MNHNS; CDR2 reads SASEGT. This CDR3 is 17 amino acids long. Trimming left V 6 bases short and J 2 bases short, with 19 bases between. The CDR3 nucleotides are TGTGCCAGCAGCCGGGTGGTGAGCGGAGCCAACACCGGGGAGCTGTTTTTT. It codes for CASSRVVSGANTGELFF.

This clonotype was seen repeatedly, ten times or more. J is TRBJ1-3 and V is TRBV19; D ambiguous. From germline, CDR1 is LNHDA and CDR2 SQIVND (reference sequence). CDR3 length: 15 residues. V was clipped by 9 bases and J by 0 bases, with 15 bases between them. CDR3 in DNA: TGTGCCAGCCGTCCAGGTACAAGCTCTGGAAACACCATATATTTT. It encodes CASRPGTSSGNTIYF.

The V and J genes are TRBV27 and TRBJ1-2; D is unclear. The V end was cut by 3 bases, the J end by 4 bases, with 12 bases between. The CDR3 consists of 14 residues. Germline-derived CDR1 and CDR2 are MNHEY and SMNVEV (reference sequence). The CDR3 DNA reads as TGTGCCAGCAGTTTGTTGGGTAGTAGCTATGGCTACACCTTC. Translated, it gives CASSLLGSSYGYTF.

Many counts were recorded for this clonotype. This chain joins TRBV11-2 and TRBJ1-1, with TRBD1 as a possible D gene (6 bases). The length of the CDR3 is 15 residues. Germline loops: CDR1 SGHAT, CDR2 FQNNGV. V lost 3 bases, J lost 1 base, and 12 bases lay in between. CDR3 loop: CASSFSGAGNTEAFF. The DNA for the CDR3 is TGTGCCAGCAGCTTTTCGGGGGCAGGGAACACTGAAGCTTTCTTT.

This clonotype was seen at least ten times. The genes are TRBV30 and TRBJ2-7; possible D gene TRBD1, 6 bases. The V end was cut by 2 bases, the J end by 6 bases, with 8 bases between. Germline V gene sequence: CDR1 GTSNPN, CDR2 SVGIG (reference sequence). The CDR3 totals 11 residues. The CDR3 region has the DNA TGTGCCTGGAGTAGAGGGGGCGAGCAGTACTTC. This sequence encodes CAWSRGGEQYF.

This clonotype was found many times. The rearrangement uses TRBV4-1 and TRBJ1-1, with D possibly matching TRBD1 (6 bases). The V gene lost 5 bases and the J gene lost 0 bases, with 16 bases spanning the gap. The CDR3 extends over 16 amino acids. Germline CDR1 MGHRA, CDR2 YSYEKL. The CDR3 coding sequence is TGCGCCAGCAGCGAAAGGGACACCGAGTTGAACACTGAAGCTTTCTTT. Its protein product is CASSERDTELNTEAFF.

This clonotype was observed a few times. The chain uses TRBV7-2 and TRBJ2-7; 7 bases align to TRBD2. CDR3 length: 18 amino acids. V trimming: 0 bases; J trimming: 1 base; junction bases outside the gene matches: 12. Germline-derived CDR1 and CDR2 are SGHTA and FQGNSA. This chain's CDR3 is CASSLAGLAAAESYEQYF. The CDR3 region has the DNA TGTGCCAGCAGCTTAGCGGGGCTAGCGGCAGCGGAATCCTACGAGCAGTACTTC.

This clonotype was seen many times. The CDR3, as DNA: TGTGCCAGTACCAGGGACGCCAATTTAGCGAACGAAGCTTTCTTT. Translation: CASTRDANLANEAFF. The chain has TRBV19 and TRBJ1-1; TRBD1 is a possible D gene (5 bases). The CDR3 is made up of 15 amino acids. Trimming cost V 7 bases and J 8 bases, with 23 bases left between them. Germline CDR1 and CDR2: LNHDA and SQIVND (reference sequence).

This clonotype has a count of ten or more. The V gene is TRBV28, the J gene TRBJ1-1; 9 nucleotides match TRBD1. Losses at the gene ends were 4 bases for V and 7 bases for J; bases not matched to a gene: 7. The CDR3 is 14 residues long. CDR1 is MDHEN, CDR2 SYDVKM, per germline. CDR3 amino acids: CASSSRDRDGEAFF. CDR3 DNA sequence: TGTGCCAGCAGTTCCCGGGACAGGGATGGTGAAGCTTTCTTT. The whole variable domain, filled in from reference TRBV28 and TRBJ1-1, reads DVKVTQSSRYLVKRTGEKVFLECVQDMDHENMFWYRQDPGLGLRLIYFSYDVKMKEKGDIPEGYSVSREKKERFSLILESASTNQTSMYLCASSSRDRDGEAFFGQGTRLTVV.

The chain recombines TRBV5-5 with TRBJ1-6; the D is unclear. V lost 2 bases and J lost 0, with 12 bases in between. From germline, CDR1 is SGHKS and CDR2 YYEKEE (reference sequence). This CDR3 comprises 17 residues. In DNA, the CDR3 is TGTGCCAGCAGCTTACGTCCCCCAAGCTCCTATAATTCACCCCTCCACTTT. Translating gives CASSLRPPSSYNSPLHF.

This clonotype has ten or more counts. The chain carries TRBV6-2 or TRBV6-3 and TRBJ1-3; D possibly corresponds to TRBD1 (5 bases). This CDR3 has 17 residues. In germline, CDR1 is MNHEY, CDR2 SVGEGT. Trimming cost V 6 bases and J 2 bases, with 20 bases left between them. The chain's CDR3 is CASSHAQGIVAGNTIYF. DNA of the CDR3: TGTGCCAGCAGCCACGCCCAGGGAATCGTGGCTGGAAACACCATATATTTT.

This clonotype was seen repeatedly, ten times or more. V and J are TRBV25-1 and TRBJ1-6; D not resolved. Trimming removed 3 bases from V and 6 bases from J, with 6 bases in between. Germline assignment: CDR1 MGHDK and CDR2 SYGVNS. The CDR3 runs 13 residues. CDR3 region: CASSDVGNSPLHF. In nucleotides, the CDR3 is TGTGCCAGCAGTGACGTCGGTAATTCACCCCTCCACTTT.

At least ten counts were recorded for this clonotype. V is TRBV20-1 and J is TRBJ2-7, with 7 nucleotides matching TRBD1. The V gene end was trimmed by 2 bases and the J gene end by 6 bases; junction bases not matched to a gene: 7. CDR1 is DFQATT and CDR2 is SNEGSKA in the germline V gene (reference sequence). The length of the CDR3 is 13 residues. The CDR3 region is CSARTTSGGEQYF. The CDR3 region has the DNA TGCAGTGCTAGAACCACCTCAGGGGGCGAGCAGTACTTC.

Turning to this clonotype: A read error may produce the germline difference seen at one junction end. This chain links TRBV6-4 with TRBJ1-5; D gene unclear. The germline CDR1 and CDR2 sequences are MRHNA and SNTAGT. CDR3 size: 12 residues. The CDR3 region is CGSSPVNQPQHF. In DNA form, the CDR3 reads TGTGGCAGCAGTCCCGTCAATCAGCCCCAGCATTTT.

This clonotype has a count of ten or more. The chain links TRBV12-3 or TRBV12-4 to TRBJ1-1; D remains unclear. V lost 1 base to trimming and J lost 8 bases, with 2 bases between them. This CDR3 is built from 10 residues. The CDR3 spells CASSLEEAFF. CDR3 bases: TGTGCCAGCAGTTTAGAGGAAGCTTTCTTT.

This clonotype was seen many times. This chain joins TRBV12-3 or TRBV12-4 and TRBJ1-2; 10 bases align to TRBD1. CDR3 size: 14 residues. Unmatched junction bases numbered 5, after V lost 6 bases and J lost 4 bases. CDR3 amino acids: CASSSGTGVYGYTF. The DNA of the CDR3 is TGTGCCAGCAGCTCCGGGACAGGGGTCTATGGCTACACCTTC.

This clonotype was recorded a few times. The rearrangement uses TRBV2 and TRBJ2-7; D unclear. The CDR3 covers 13 residues. V lost 6 bases, J lost 1 base, and 10 bases lay in between. CDR1 and CDR2 from the germline V gene are SNHLY and FYNNEI. CDR3 bases: TGTGCCAGCAGGCCTTTTGGTTCCTACGAGCAGTACTTC. Encoded protein: CASRPFGSYEQYF.

This clonotype has ten or more counts. The rearrangement uses TRBV4-1 and TRBJ2-7, with 7 bases identical to TRBD2. J gave up 6 bases and V 4 bases, and 6 bases lay outside the gene matches. The CDR3 has 13 residues. Germline CDR1 MGHRA, CDR2 YSYEKL. CDR3 bases: TGCGCCAGCAGCCCCGGACTAGGTCTCGAGCAGTACTTC. This translates into CASSPGLGLEQYF.

A single count supports this clonotype. A single base separates this from a much larger clone, so it may be a read error. CDR3 sequence reads: CSAREEGATGELFF. For the CDR3, the DNA is TGCAGTGCTAGAGAGGAGGGAGCCACCGGGGAGCTGTTTTTT. The rearrangement uses TRBV20-1 and TRBJ2-2, with D tentatively TRBD2 (6 bases). The germline V gene has CDR1 DFQATT and CDR2 SNEGSKA (reference sequence). The ends were cut back, 0 bases at V and 4 bases at J, with 9 bases in the middle. This CDR3 comprises 14 residues.

This clonotype was seen at least ten times. The chain joins TRBV6-2 or TRBV6-3 to TRBJ2-7, with TRBD2 matching 12 bases. Germline loops: CDR1 MNHEY, CDR2 SVGEGT. V was pared by 6 bases and J by 6 bases, with 9 bases of the junction left unmatched. This CDR3 has 15 residues. DNA of the CDR3: TGTGCCAGCAGCCGACGGACTAGCGGGATAAGCGAGCAGTACTTC. Protein product: CASSRRTSGISEQYF.

This clonotype has at least ten counts. The V gene is TRBV4-1, the J gene TRBJ2-7; D gene unclear. The germline V and J ends were trimmed by 7 bases and 7 bases, with 17 bases remaining between them. The CDR3 is 13 residues long. CDR1 is MGHRA and CDR2 is YSYEKL in the germline V gene. CDR3 residues: CASTSSQGWEQYF. For the CDR3, the DNA is TGCGCCAGCACCTCAAGTCAAGGGTGGGAGCAGTACTTC.